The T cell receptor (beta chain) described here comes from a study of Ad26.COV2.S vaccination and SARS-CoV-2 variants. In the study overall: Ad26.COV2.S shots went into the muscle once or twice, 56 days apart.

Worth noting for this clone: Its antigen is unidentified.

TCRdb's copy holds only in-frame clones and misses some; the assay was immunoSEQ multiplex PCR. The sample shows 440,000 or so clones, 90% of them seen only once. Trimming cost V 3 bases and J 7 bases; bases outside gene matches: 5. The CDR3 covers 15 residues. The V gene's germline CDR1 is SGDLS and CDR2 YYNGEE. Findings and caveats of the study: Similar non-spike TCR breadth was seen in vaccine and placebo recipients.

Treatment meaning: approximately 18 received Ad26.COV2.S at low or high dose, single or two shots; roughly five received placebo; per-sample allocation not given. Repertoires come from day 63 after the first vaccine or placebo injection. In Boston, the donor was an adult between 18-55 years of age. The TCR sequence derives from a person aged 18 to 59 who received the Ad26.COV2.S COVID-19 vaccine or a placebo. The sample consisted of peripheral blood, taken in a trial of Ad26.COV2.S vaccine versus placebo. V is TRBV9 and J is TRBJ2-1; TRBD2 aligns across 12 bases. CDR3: CASSATSGSSNEQFF. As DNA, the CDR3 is TGTGCCAGCAGCGCGACTAGCGGGAGTTCAAATGAGCAGTTCTTC.